One sample yielded the 4 T cell receptor beta chains listed below, sequenced in a study of T-cell reconstitution after alpha-beta-depleted transplantation in children. Preparing the TCRbeta library involved the use of unique molecular identifiers. TCRdb called the PCR reads again in MiXCR, with one record for every CDR3 protein. The profile shows 400,000 to 500,000 distinct CDR3 sequences, roughly 11% of them singletons. The source material was PBMCs from the stem cell graft donor, sampled from the stem cell graft. These receptors were collected from a human donor who donated a stem cell graft to a child with acute myeloid leukemia.

The rearrangement links TRBV12-3 or TRBV12-4 to TRBJ2-3; no reliable D call. CDR3 length: 13 amino acids. V dropped 5 bases and J dropped 0 bases, with 6 bases sitting between them. The chain's CDR3 is CASSPMSTDTQYF. The CDR3 region has the DNA TGTGCCAGCAGTCCCATGAGCACAGATACGCAGTATTTT.

The chain couples TRBV10-3 to TRBJ2-7, with 10 bases aligning to TRBD2. Germline trimming cut 4 bases from V and 0 bases from J; bases unmatched to any gene: 3. Per germline, CDR1 ENHRY and CDR2 SYGVKD. The CDR3 is made up of 15 amino acids. DNA for the CDR3: TGTGCCATCAGTGGGGGACTAGCGTTCTCCTACGAGCAGTACTTC. Protein sequence: CAISGGLAFSYEQYF.

This clonotype was detected a few times. CDR3 in amino acids: CSARKDRGRQETQYF. For the CDR3, the DNA is TGCAGTGCTAGGAAAGACAGGGGGCGACAGGAGACCCAGTACTTC. J is TRBJ2-5 and V is TRBV20-1; 10 bases map to TRBD1. Germline lookup yields CDR1 DFQATT and CDR2 SNEGSKA (reference sequence). This CDR3 is 15 amino acids long. V lost 3 bases to trimming and J lost 5 bases; unmatched junction nucleotides: 9.

The chain combines TRBV3-1 with TRBJ2-2; TRBD2 is a possible D gene (5 bases). The CDR3 has 15 amino acids. V was cut by 11 bases and J by 3 bases, with 19 bases left in between. In germline, CDR1 is LGHDT, CDR2 YNNKEL (reference sequence). This CDR3 is CASSQDGKYTGELFF. The CDR3 bases are TGTGCCTCCAGCCAAGACGGGAAGTACACCGGGGAGCTGTTTTTT.